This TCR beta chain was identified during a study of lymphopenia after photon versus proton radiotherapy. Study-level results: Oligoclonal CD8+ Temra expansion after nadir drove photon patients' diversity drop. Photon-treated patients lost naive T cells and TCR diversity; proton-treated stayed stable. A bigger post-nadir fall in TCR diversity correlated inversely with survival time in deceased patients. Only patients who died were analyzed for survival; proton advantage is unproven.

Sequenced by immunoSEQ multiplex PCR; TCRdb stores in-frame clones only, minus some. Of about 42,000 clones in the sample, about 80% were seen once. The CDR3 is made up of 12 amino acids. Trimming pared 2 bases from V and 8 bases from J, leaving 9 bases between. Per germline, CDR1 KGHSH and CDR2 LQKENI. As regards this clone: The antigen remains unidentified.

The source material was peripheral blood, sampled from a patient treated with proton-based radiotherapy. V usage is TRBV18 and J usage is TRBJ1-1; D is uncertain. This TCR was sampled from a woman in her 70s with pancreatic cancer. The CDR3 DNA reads TGTGCCAGCTCACCAGATCCAGGAGAAGCTTTCTTT. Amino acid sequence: CASSPDPGEAFF. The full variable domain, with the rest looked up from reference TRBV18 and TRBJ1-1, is NAGVMQNPRHLVRRRGQEARLRCSPMKGHSHVYWYRQLPEEGLKFMVYLQKENIIDESGMPKERFSAEFPKEGPSILRIQQVVRGDSAAYFCASSPDPGEAFFGQGTRLTVV.